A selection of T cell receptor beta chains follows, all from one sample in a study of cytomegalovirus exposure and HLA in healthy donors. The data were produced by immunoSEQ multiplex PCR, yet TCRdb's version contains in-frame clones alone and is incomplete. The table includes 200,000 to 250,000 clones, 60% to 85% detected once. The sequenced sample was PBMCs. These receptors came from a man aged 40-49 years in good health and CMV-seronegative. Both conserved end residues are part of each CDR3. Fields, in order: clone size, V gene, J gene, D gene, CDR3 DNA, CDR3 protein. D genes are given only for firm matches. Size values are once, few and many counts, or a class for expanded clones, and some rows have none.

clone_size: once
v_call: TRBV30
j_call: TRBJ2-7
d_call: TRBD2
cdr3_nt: TGTGCCTGGAGTGTGACTAGCGGGAGGGCCAACGAGCAGTACTTC
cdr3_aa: CAWSVTSGRANEQYF

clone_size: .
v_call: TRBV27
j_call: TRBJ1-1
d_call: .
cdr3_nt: TGTGCCAGCAGTTTACCCGGGTCTGAAGCTTTCTTT
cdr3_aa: CASSLPGSEAFF

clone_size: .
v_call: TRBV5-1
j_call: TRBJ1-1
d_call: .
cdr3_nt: TGCGCCAGCAGCTTGGGAGCAGGGCGTACTGAAGCTTTCTTT
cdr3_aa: CASSLGAGRTEAFF

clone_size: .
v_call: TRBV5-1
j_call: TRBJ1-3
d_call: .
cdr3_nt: TGCGCCAGCAGCCTCGGGGACACCATATATTTT
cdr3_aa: CASSLGDTIYF

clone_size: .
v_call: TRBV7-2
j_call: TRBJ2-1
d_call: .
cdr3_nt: TGTGCCAGCAGTCTTAGGCGACAGACCAATGAGCAGTTCTTC
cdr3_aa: CASSLRRQTNEQFF

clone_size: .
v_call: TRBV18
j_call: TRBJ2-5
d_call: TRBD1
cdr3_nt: TGTGCCAGCTCATCGACAGGGAGTAAGAGAGGCCCGCAAGAGACCCAGTACTTC
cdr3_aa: CASSSTGSKRGPQETQYF

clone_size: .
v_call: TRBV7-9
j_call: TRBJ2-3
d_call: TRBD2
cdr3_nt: TGTGCCAGCAGCCCGGCCCTAGCGGGAGGGCCGGGGGATACGCAGTATTTT
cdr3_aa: CASSPALAGGPGDTQYF

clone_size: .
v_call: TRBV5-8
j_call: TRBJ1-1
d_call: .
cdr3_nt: TGTGCCAGCAGTTTACAGGGTTTTGAAGCTTTCTTT
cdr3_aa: CASSLQGFEAFF

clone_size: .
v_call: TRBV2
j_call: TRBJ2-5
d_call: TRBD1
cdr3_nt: TGTGCCAGCAGTGATACCAGGACAGGGGGAGGGACCCAGTACTTC
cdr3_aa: CASSDTRTGGGTQYF

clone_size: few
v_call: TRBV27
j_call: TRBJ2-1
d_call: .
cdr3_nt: TGTGCCAGCGGGAGGAGAAACTACAATGAGCAGTTCTTC
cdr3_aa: CASGRRNYNEQFF

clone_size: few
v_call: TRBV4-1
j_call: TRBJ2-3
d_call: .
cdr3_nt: TGCGCCAGCAGCCATGCGGCTGATACGCAGTATTTT
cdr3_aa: CASSHAADTQYF

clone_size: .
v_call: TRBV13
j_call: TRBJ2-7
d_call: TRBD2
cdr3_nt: TGTGCCAGCAGCTCCAAATGGACTAGCGGGAGGGCGGGATCCTACGAGCAGTACTTC
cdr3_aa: CASSSKWTSGRAGSYEQYF

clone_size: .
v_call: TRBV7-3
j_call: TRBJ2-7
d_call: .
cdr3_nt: TGTGCCAGCAGCCAAACGACTAGTCGGAGCGAGCAGTACTTC
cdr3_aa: CASSQTTSRSEQYF

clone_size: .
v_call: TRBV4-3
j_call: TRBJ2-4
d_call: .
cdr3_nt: TGCGCCAGCAGCCAAGAACCTGTAGCGGTAGCCAAAAACATTCAGTACTTC
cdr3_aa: CASSQEPVAVAKNIQYF

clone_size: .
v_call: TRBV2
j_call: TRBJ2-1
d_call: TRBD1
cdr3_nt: TGTGCCAGCAGTCCTTGGGGACAGGGCGACAATGAGCAGTTCTTC
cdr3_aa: CASSPWGQGDNEQFF

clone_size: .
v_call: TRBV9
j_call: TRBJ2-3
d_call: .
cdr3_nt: TGTGCCAGCAGCGTAGTCGCGACAGGAAGCACAGATACGCAGTATTTT
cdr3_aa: CASSVVATGSTDTQYF

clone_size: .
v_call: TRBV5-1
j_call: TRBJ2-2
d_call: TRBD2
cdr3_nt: TGCGCCAGCAGCTTAGTAGCGGGGAACACCGGGGAGCTGTTTTTT
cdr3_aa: CASSLVAGNTGELFF